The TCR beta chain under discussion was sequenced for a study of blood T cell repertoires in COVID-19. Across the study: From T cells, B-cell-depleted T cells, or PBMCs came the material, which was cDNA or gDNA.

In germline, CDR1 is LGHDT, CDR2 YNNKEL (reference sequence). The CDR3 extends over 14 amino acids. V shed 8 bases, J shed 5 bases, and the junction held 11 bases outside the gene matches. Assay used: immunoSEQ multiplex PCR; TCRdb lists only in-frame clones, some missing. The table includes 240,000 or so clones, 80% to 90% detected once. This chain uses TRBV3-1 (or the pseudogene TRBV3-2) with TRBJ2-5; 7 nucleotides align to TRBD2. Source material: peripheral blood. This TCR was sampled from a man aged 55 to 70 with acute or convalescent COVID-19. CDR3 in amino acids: CASLEAGVRETQYF. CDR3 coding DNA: TGTGCCAGCCTCGAGGCGGGAGTTCGGGAGACCCAGTACTTC.